This TCR beta chain is drawn from a study of cytomegalovirus exposure and HLA in healthy donors. Across the whole study: In a later analysis, the roughly 120 validation repertoires were reported to have used the same platform as the 600 to 800 first-cohort repertoires. Study observations and caveats: Among TCR beta chains, those listed as cytomegalovirus-associated numbered fewer than 200. The tendency of first-cohort TCR clusters to co-occur in the roughly 110 validation repertoires emerged from a later analysis.

On this clone itself: What it binds is unknown.

Germline V gene sequence: CDR1 MDHEN, CDR2 SYDVKM. V lost 5 bases, J lost 3 bases, and 9 bases stayed unmatched. The CDR3 sequence is 16 residues long. Clones were read by immunoSEQ multiplex PCR, and TCRdb kept only the in-frame ones, dropping some. The profile shows 65,000 or so clones, 92% of them singletons. Specimen: PBMCs. The chain is built from TRBV28 and TRBJ2-3, with 9 positions matching TRBD1. This TCR was sampled from a woman aged 18-35 years in good health and CMV-seronegative. The CDR3 protein is CASSPHGTGMTDTQYF. The CDR3, as DNA: TGTGCCAGCAGTCCCCACGGGACAGGGATGACAGATACGCAGTATTTT.